The 25 T cell receptor beta chains reported below all come from one sample, sequenced in a study of cytomegalovirus exposure and HLA in healthy donors. 60 Vbeta and 13 Jbeta primers were used in PCR. Profiling relied on immunoSEQ multiplex PCR, and the TCRdb table lists in-frame clones only, not all of them. The data hold about 90,000 clones, with just under 70% observed a single time. Sample: PBMCs. All receptors come from a woman aged 45-65 years in good health and CMV-seropositive.

This clone appeared a few times. The chain employs TRBV7-9 and TRBJ2-7, with 7 bases that match TRBD1. The CDR3 length is 15 residues. Germline-derived CDR1 and CDR2 are SEHNR and FQNEAQ (reference sequence). With 5 bases clipped from V and 7 bases from J, the junction kept 14 bases outside the gene matches. DNA of the CDR3: TGTGCCAGCAGCCGAACCACAGGGGACAATAGGGAGCAGTACTTC. This gives the protein CASSRTTGDNREQYF.

This rearrangement joins TRBV7-9 to TRBJ1-4; possibly TRBD1 for D (6 bases). Germline V gives CDR1 SEHNR, CDR2 FQNEAQ (reference sequence). The CDR3 spans 16 residues. V lost 2 bases to trimming and J lost 5 bases, with 15 bases between them. The CDR3 loop reads CASSLPATGKNEKLFF. The CDR3 nucleotides are TGTGCCAGCAGCTTACCCGCGACAGGCAAAAATGAAAAACTGTTTTTT.

V usage is TRBV9 and J usage is TRBJ2-7; tentative D call: TRBD1 (6 bases). The length of the CDR3 is 14 residues. V was pared by 4 bases and J by 0 bases, with 11 bases between. Looked up from germline, CDR1 is SGDLS and CDR2 is YYNGEE. CDR3 in DNA: TGTGCCAGCAGCCCGCGACAGGTCTCCTACGAGCAGTACTTC. Residues: CASSPRQVSYEQYF.

This clone was seen more than once but under ten times. The V gene is TRBV11-3, the J gene TRBJ2-1, with 10 bases identical to TRBD1. From germline, CDR1 is SGHNT and CDR2 YENEEA. V shed 5 bases, J shed 13 bases, and the junction held 11 bases outside the gene matches. CDR3 size: 14 residues. In nucleotides, the CDR3 is TGTGCCAGCAGCCCCACTACCCTGACAGGGGGCCAGTTCTTC. As protein: CASSPTTLTGGQFF.

The chain recombines TRBV11-2 with TRBJ2-3; TRBD2 aligns across 9 bases. The CDR3 length is 17 residues. Per germline, CDR1 SGHAT and CDR2 FQNNGV. The J segment lost 4 bases and the V segment lost 2 bases, leaving 10 bases of the junction unmatched. The CDR3 DNA reads as TGTGCCAGCAGCTTAAGGTTAGCGGGAGCTACCGCAGATACGCAGTATTTT. Amino acids: CASSLRLAGATADTQYF.

The V call is TRBV6-5, the J call TRBJ2-1, with D tentatively TRBD1 (6 bases). Per the germline V gene, CDR1 is MNHEY and CDR2 is SVGAGI. The V end was cut by 5 bases, the J end by 6 bases, with 8 bases between. This CDR3 is built from 12 residues. The CDR3 DNA sequence: TGTGCCAGCAGTGAACAGGGCAATGAGCAGTTCTTC. This translates into CASSEQGNEQFF.

This clone was found a few times. The CDR3 region is CASSSSGRDWDEQFF. Written as DNA, the CDR3 is TGTGCCAGTAGTTCGAGCGGGAGGGATTGGGATGAGCAGTTCTTC. The rearrangement uses TRBV19 and TRBJ2-1; TRBD2 agrees at 10 bases. The CDR3 runs 15 residues. The V segment lost 5 bases and the J segment 8 bases; nucleotides outside the gene matches: 9. Germline CDR1 LNHDA, CDR2 SQIVND (reference sequence).

This clone is a singleton in its sample. The chain couples TRBV25-1 to TRBJ2-1, with 7 bases fitting TRBD2. CDR3 length: 14 residues. After removal of 4 bases from V and 9 bases from J, the junction contained 9 bases not matched to a gene. Germline CDR1 reads MGHDK; CDR2 reads SYGVNS. This chain's CDR3 is CASSARLAWGEQFF. CDR3 bases: TGTGCCAGCAGTGCCCGACTAGCATGGGGTGAGCAGTTCTTC.

The V gene is TRBV28, the J gene TRBJ1-3; 7 nucleotides match TRBD1. The length of the CDR3 is 14 residues. The V gene's germline CDR1 is MDHEN and CDR2 SYDVKM. The junction had 2 bases not matched to a gene; V was cut back by 5 bases and J by 1 base. CDR3 protein: CASSPGGSGNTIYF. For the CDR3, the DNA is TGTGCCAGCAGTCCAGGGGGTTCTGGAAACACCATATATTTT.

The CDR3 bases are TGTGCCAGCACCGGGACATCTGAAAAACTGTTTTTT. Residues: CASTGTSEKLFF. V and J are TRBV2 and TRBJ1-4; D may be TRBD1 (6 bases). V shed 7 bases and J shed 7 bases, with 10 bases lying between them. Germline V gene data show CDR1 as SNHLY and CDR2 as FYNNEI. The CDR3 length is 12 residues.

The J gene is TRBJ2-1, the V gene TRBV9; 9 positions agree with TRBD2. The CDR3 length is 15 residues. Germline V CDR1 and CDR2: SGDLS, YYNGEE. Unmatched junction bases numbered 6, after V lost 6 bases and J lost 2 bases. CDR3 region: CASNSLAGAYNEQFF. In nucleotides, the CDR3 is TGTGCCAGCAACTCCTTAGCGGGGGCCTACAATGAGCAGTTCTTC.

This clone was observed a handful of times. The chain links TRBV10-2 to TRBJ1-1; D may be TRBD1 (6 bases). The germline V gene encodes CDR1 WSHSY and CDR2 SAAADI. Trimming stripped 3 bases from V and 4 bases from J, with 9 bases between. The CDR3 contains 13 residues. CDR3 loop: CASSDGRGTEAFF. CDR3 nucleotides: TGCGCCAGCAGTGATGGCAGGGGCACTGAAGCTTTCTTT.

The CDR3 DNA reads as TGTGCCAGCAGCGCAGAAATCGGGGATGAAAAACTGTTTTTT. It is translated as CASSAEIGDEKLFF. The rearrangement uses TRBV7-2 and TRBJ1-4; D unresolved. V was trimmed by 5 bases and J by 6 bases, leaving 13 bases between them. The germline gives CDR1 SGHTA, CDR2 FQGNSA. There are 14 residues in the CDR3.

The genes are TRBV29-1 and TRBJ1-2; possible D gene TRBD1, 5 bases. Trimming shortened V by 6 bases and J by 3 bases, and 11 bases separated the two germline ends. CDR3 length: 12 amino acids. CDR1 and CDR2 (germline): SQVTM, ANQGSEA. The CDR3 DNA follows: TGCAGCGTGGCTATAGGGGACTATGGCTACACCTTC. As protein: CSVAIGDYGYTF.

This clone has only a few counts. The gene calls are TRBV7-8 and TRBJ1-5, with TRBD1 matching over 10 bases. CDR1 SGHVS and CDR2 FQNEAQ come from the germline V gene. Trimming took 5 bases from V and 4 from J; bases not matched to a gene: 8. This CDR3 contains 16 residues. The CDR3 DNA follows: TGTGCCAGCAGCATTTACCCGGGACAGGGGAATCAGCCCCAGCATTTT. Translated: CASSIYPGQGNQPQHF.

Concerning this clone: The same CDR3 is also encoded by other DNA sequences in this sample. The chain employs TRBV30 and TRBJ1-2; the match to TRBD1 covers 10 bases. V lost 1 base and J lost 5; bases outside the gene matches: 16. Germline CDR1 is GTSNPN and CDR2 is SVGIG (reference sequence). The CDR3 is 18 amino acids. This CDR3 reads CAWSGTSTGTGEGYGYTF. CDR3 bases: TGTGCCTGGAGTGGGACCTCGACCGGGACAGGGGAGGGATATGGCTACACCTTC.

The chain uses TRBV11-2 and TRBJ1-1, with D possibly being TRBD1 (5 bases). The CDR3 length is 14 residues. CDR1 and CDR2 from the germline V gene are SGHAT and FQNNGV. V gave up 5 bases and J gave up 5 bases, with 15 bases separating them. The CDR3 DNA sequence: TGTGCCAGCAGCCTAGGGACTGCAACTACTGAAGCTTTCTTT. It yields the protein CASSLGTATTEAFF.

CDR3 protein: CAWSKKRQTEYGYTF. The CDR3 DNA sequence: TGTGCCTGGAGTAAAAAGCGACAGACCGAGTATGGCTACACCTTC. V is TRBV30 and J is TRBJ1-2; the D gene is possibly TRBD1 (5 bases). The CDR3 has 15 residues. Trimming left V 2 bases short and J 5 bases short, with 18 bases between. Germline V gene data show CDR1 as GTSNPN and CDR2 as SVGIG (reference sequence).

The chain uses TRBV5-6 and TRBJ2-1; TRBD2 is a possible D gene (5 bases). The germline gives CDR1 SGHDT, CDR2 YYEEEE. The V and J ends lost 2 bases and 0 bases respectively, with 12 bases between them. The CDR3 length is 16 residues. The CDR3 DNA is TGTGCCAGCAGCTTCCAAGCGGTCAGCTCCTACAATGAGCAGTTCTTC. Protein: CASSFQAVSSYNEQFF.

The rearrangement joins TRBV7-3 to TRBJ2-7; 7 bases are a match to TRBD1. The CDR3 length is 15 residues. The germline gives CDR1 SGHTA, CDR2 FQGTGA. J lost 5 bases, V lost 4 bases, and 11 bases had no gene match. In DNA form, the CDR3 reads TGTGCCAGCAGCTCTAAATCGACAGGGCTCCACGAGCAGTACTTC. Residues: CASSSKSTGLHEQYF.

The rearrangement uses TRBV7-8 and TRBJ2-7, with D perhaps matching TRBD1 (5 bases). The germline CDR1 and CDR2 sequences are SGHVS and FQNEAQ. V was shortened by 2 bases and J by 2 bases, with 13 bases between the two germline ends. This CDR3 is 15 amino acids long. The DNA of the CDR3 is TGTGCCAGCAGCTTATTGCAGGGCCCTACCTACGAGCAGTACTTC. Protein product: CASSLLQGPTYEQYF. The complete variable domain, with remaining parts taken from reference TRBV7-8 and TRBJ2-7, reads GAGVSQSPRYKVAKRGQDVALRCDPISGHVSLFWYQQALGQGPEFLTYFQNEAQLDKSGLPSDRFFAERPEGSVSTLKIQRTQQEDSAVYLCASSLLQGPTYEQYFGPGTRLTVT.

This clone was detected only once. The rearrangement joins TRBV7-2 to TRBJ1-1; D is undetermined. Trimming shortened V by 5 bases and J by 0 bases, and 7 bases separated the two germline ends. Germline loops: CDR1 SGHTA, CDR2 FQGNSA. The CDR3 is 13 residues long. CDR3 coding DNA: TGTGCCAGCAGCCGAACTCTGAACACTGAAGCTTTCTTT. This encodes CASSRTLNTEAFF.

This clone was counted a few times. The chain recombines TRBV6-5 with TRBJ2-3, with TRBD2 matching 7 bases. J was trimmed by 2 bases and V by 4 bases; bases with no gene match: 6. CDR1 is MNHEY, CDR2 SVGAGI, per germline. The CDR3 has 15 amino acids. The CDR3 DNA follows: TGTGCCAGCAGTTCCCCGGGGGACTACACAGATACGCAGTATTTT. Encoded protein: CASSSPGDYTDTQYF.

This clone was detected only a few times. V and J are TRBV18 and TRBJ2-1; maybe TRBD1 (6 bases). V was pared by 4 bases and J by 9 bases, with 19 bases between. The CDR3 runs to 15 residues. Germline CDR1 and CDR2: KGHSH and LQKENI. For the CDR3, the DNA is TGTGCCAGCTCACAGAGTCGAACAGGGCAGATTGAGCAGTTCTTC. It codes for CASSQSRTGQIEQFF.

This rearrangement joins TRBV6-6 to TRBJ2-2; 7 bases line up with TRBD2. V trimming: 6 bases; J trimming: 0 bases; junction bases outside the gene matches: 4. CDR1 is MNHNY and CDR2 is SVGAGI in the germline V gene (reference sequence). CDR3 length equals 15 residues. CDR3 in amino acids: CASRTLAANTGELFF. DNA for the CDR3: TGTGCCAGCAGGACCCTAGCGGCGAACACCGGGGAGCTGTTTTTT.